Below are 13 T cell receptor beta chains sequenced from a single sample in a study of T cell responses to AZD1222 COVID-19 vaccine. The data were produced by immunoSEQ multiplex PCR, yet TCRdb's version contains in-frame clones alone and is incomplete. The data hold about 170,000 clones, with roughly 93% observed a single time. This sample comprised peripheral blood, obtained on day 0 of AZD1222 vaccination. The receptor set was obtained from an adult in good health.

V and J are TRBV5-8 and TRBJ1-4, with no clear D. The V end lost 6 bases, the J end lost 7 bases, and 13 bases lay between the germline ends. Germline loops: CDR1 SGHTS, CDR2 YDEGEE. This CDR3 spans 13 amino acids. CDR3 DNA sequence: TGTGCCAGCAACTTCCCACCAGTTGAAAAACTGTTTTTT. Its translation is CASNFPPVEKLFF. Full variable domain (remainder filled in from reference TRBV5-8 and TRBJ1-4): EAGVTQSPTHLIKTRGQQATLRCSPISGHTSVYWYQQALGLGLQFLLWYDEGEERNRGNFPPRFSGRQFPNYSSELNVNALELEDSALYLCASNFPPVEKLFFGSGTQLSVL.

J is TRBJ2-2 and V is TRBV3-1 (or the pseudogene TRBV3-2); TRBD2 might be the D (5 bases). Germline assignment: CDR1 LGHDT and CDR2 YNNKEL (reference sequence). The V end lost 4 bases, the J end lost 3 bases, and 12 bases lay between the germline ends. The CDR3 contains 15 residues. This chain's CDR3 is CASSLAPGYTGELFF. In DNA form, the CDR3 reads TGTGCCAGCAGCCTAGCGCCGGGGTACACCGGGGAGCTGTTTTTT.

This clone was seen a handful of times. V usage is TRBV20-1 and J usage is TRBJ1-6; D is ambiguous. V lost 3 bases and J 7 bases, leaving 7 bases between the germline ends. CDR1 DFQATT and CDR2 SNEGSKA come from the germline V gene (reference sequence). The CDR3 is 12 amino acids. The DNA for the CDR3 is TGCAGTGCTAGTGCGGGGAATTCACCCCTCCACTTT. The encoded protein is CSASAGNSPLHF.

This rearrangement joins TRBV6-5 to TRBJ2-1; 9 bases agree with TRBD2. CDR1 and CDR2 (germline): MNHEY, SVGAGI. V shed 5 bases, J shed 8 bases, and the junction held 7 bases outside the gene matches. The CDR3 covers 14 residues. This CDR3 reads CASSRPSGNHEQFF. The CDR3 region has the DNA TGTGCCAGCAGTAGGCCTAGCGGGAACCATGAGCAGTTCTTC.

In its sample, this clone was seen once. This chain uses TRBV15 with TRBJ1-2, with TRBD1 as a possible D gene (5 bases). CDR3 length: 12 amino acids. The germline V gene encodes CDR1 LNHNV and CDR2 YYDKDF (reference sequence). V shed 8 bases and J shed 1 base, with 8 bases lying between them. CDR3 loop: CATRGLNYGYTF. In nucleotides, the CDR3 is TGTGCCACCCGGGGCCTTAACTATGGCTACACCTTC.

The table lists this clone with a count of one. The genes are TRBV21-1 and TRBJ1-1. TRBV21-1 is a pseudogene locus. This CDR3 comprises 16 residues. The CDR3 loop is CASSKGEGTHRPEAFF. The CDR3, as DNA: TGTGCCAGCAGCAAAGGGGAAGGGACCCACCGACCTGAAGCTTTCTTT.

The gene calls are TRBV12-5 and TRBJ2-5; 7 bases are a match to TRBD2. This CDR3 has 14 residues. J gave up 7 bases and V 0 bases, and 5 bases lay outside the gene matches. The germline V gene encodes CDR1 LGHNT and CDR2 FRNRAP. CDR3 residues: CASGLVGRGRTQYF. The CDR3 DNA sequence: TGTGCTAGTGGTTTGGTGGGGCGGGGGAGGACCCAGTACTTC.

This chain uses TRBV21-1 with TRBJ1-1. TRBV21-1 is assigned pseudogene status. The CDR3 is made up of 13 amino acids. The CDR3 sequence: CASSCSLNTEAFF. The CDR3 DNA follows: TGTGCCAGCAGTTGCAGCCTTAACACTGAAGCTTTCTTT.

The CDR3 spells CASSWGRGNQPQHF. CDR3 nucleotides: TGTGCCAGCAGTTGGGGGCGGGGCAATCAGCCCCAGCATTTT. The rearrangement joins TRBV27 to TRBJ1-5; D may be TRBD1 (6 bases). The germline V gene has CDR1 MNHEY and CDR2 SMNVEV (reference sequence). V lost 4 bases, J lost 2 bases, and 9 bases lay in between. The CDR3 contains 14 residues.

The rearrangement joins TRBV7-2 to TRBJ2-1, with D perhaps matching TRBD2 (6 bases). This CDR3 comprises 15 residues. CDR1 is SGHTA, CDR2 FQGNSA, per germline. The germline V and J ends were trimmed by 4 bases and 3 bases, with 13 bases remaining between them. The CDR3 DNA sequence: TGTGCCAGCAGCTCCCAAGGAGGGAACTACAATGAGCAGTTCTTC. Its protein is CASSSQGGNYNEQFF.

J is TRBJ1-5 and V is TRBV3-1 (or the pseudogene TRBV3-2); no clear D. Germline CDR1 and CDR2: LGHDT and YNNKEL (reference sequence). There are 12 residues in the CDR3. With 3 bases removed from V and 5 bases from J, the gap between germline ends came to 5 bases. CDR3 protein: CASSQRDQPQHF. CDR3 in DNA: TGTGCCAGCAGCCAGAGAGATCAGCCCCAGCATTTT.

CDR3 sequence: CASSFEDQPQHF. The CDR3 nucleotides read TGTGCCAGCAGTTTTGAGGACCAGCCCCAGCATTTT. The V call is TRBV12-3 or TRBV12-4, the J call TRBJ1-5, with D unresolved. Trimming removed 3 bases from V and 7 bases from J, with 7 bases in between. CDR3 length: 12 residues.

This rearrangement joins TRBV28 to TRBJ2-2, with 9 bases fitting TRBD1. The V and J ends lost 6 bases and 7 bases, in that order; junction bases with no gene match: 6. This CDR3 is built from 14 residues. Per the germline V gene, CDR1 is MDHEN and CDR2 is SYDVKM. CDR3 bases: TGTGCCAGCAGACGACAGGGGGACGGCGGGGAGCTGTTTTTT. It encodes CASRRQGDGGELFF.